Presented here are 14 T cell receptor beta chains from one specimen sequenced in a study of identical twins. TCRdb re-analysed the 5' RACE reads in MiXCR, keeping a single row per CDR3 protein. The sample lists around 510,000 distinct CDR3 sequences; 14% were seen once. The data also belong to a second study, concerning yellow fever vaccine responses in identical twins.

Sequencing was done on a sample of CD4+ T cells sorted from blood. Receptor source: a woman under 30 in good health.

This clonotype came up a few times. CDR3 DNA sequence: TGCGCCAGCAGCTTGGGGGGGACTAACGAGCAGTACTTC. Protein: CASSLGGTNEQYF. The J gene is TRBJ2-7, the V gene TRBV5-1; 7 bases are shared with TRBD2. CDR1 SGHRS and CDR2 YFSETQ come from the germline V gene. V shed 0 bases and J 5 bases; nucleotides not matched to a gene: 2. This CDR3 is 13 amino acids long.

DNA for the CDR3: TGCAGTGCTAGTCCTAGCGGGGGGGCCCCAGATACGCAGTATTTT. It specifies CSASPSGGAPDTQYF. This sequence joins TRBV20-1 and TRBJ2-3, with 12 bases matching TRBD2. CDR1 and CDR2 (germline): DFQATT, SNEGSKA (reference sequence). The junction had 5 bases not matched to a gene; V was cut back by 3 bases and J by 4 bases. The CDR3 consists of 15 residues.

CDR3 in amino acids: CASSQVYEQFF. The CDR3 DNA reads as TGTGCCAGCAGCCAAGTATATGAGCAGTTCTTC. This rearrangement joins TRBV14 to TRBJ2-1; D is undetermined. The CDR3 consists of 11 residues. Germline V gene lookup returns CDR1 SGHDN and CDR2 FVKESK. V shed 1 base and J shed 8 bases, with 3 bases lying between them.

The chain recombines TRBV20-1 with TRBJ2-1, with TRBD2 matching 10 bases. The V segment lost 4 bases and the J segment 10 bases; nucleotides outside the gene matches: 7. The CDR3 is 13 amino acids. Germline assignment: CDR1 DFQATT and CDR2 SNEGSKA (reference sequence). CDR3: CSATLAGVGEQFF. DNA for the CDR3: TGCAGTGCTACCCTAGCGGGAGTAGGGGAGCAGTTCTTC.

This clonotype was picked up a small number of times. The J gene is TRBJ2-1, the V gene TRBV29-1; D gene uncertain. Deletions cut 8 bases from V and 10 bases from J, with 18 bases between. The CDR3 sequence is 12 residues long. The germline gives CDR1 SQVTM, CDR2 ANQGSEA. Here the CDR3 DNA reads TGCAGCTCCACACGTGGGTTGGTAGAGCAGTTCTTC. As protein: CSSTRGLVEQFF.

This clonotype turned up a few times. The DNA of the CDR3 is TGCAGTGCTAGAGATTATGGGGGACAGGACGAGCAGTACTTC. Its translation: CSARDYGGQDEQYF. V usage is TRBV20-1 and J usage is TRBJ2-7; 8 bases align to TRBD1. The CDR3 sequence is 14 residues long. CDR1 and CDR2 from the germline V gene are DFQATT and SNEGSKA (reference sequence). Germline trimming cut 0 bases from V and 5 bases from J; bases unmatched to any gene: 6.

This clonotype was recorded a few times. The V gene is TRBV24-1, the J gene TRBJ1-2, with 10 bases fitting TRBD1. The V segment lost 4 bases and the J segment 4 bases; nucleotides outside the gene matches: 11. Germline V lookup: CDR1 KGHDR, CDR2 SFDVKD. CDR3 length: 17 amino acids. The CDR3 loop is CATSDYGTGDRGYGYTF. Here the CDR3 DNA reads TGTGCCACCAGTGACTACGGGACAGGGGACCGAGGCTATGGCTACACCTTC.

V usage is TRBV18 and J usage is TRBJ2-7; unclear D gene. The CDR3 is 12 amino acids. With 3 bases removed from V and 4 bases from J, the gap between germline ends came to 7 bases. CDR1 and CDR2 from the germline V gene are KGHSH and LQKENI. This chain's CDR3 is CASSPRQYEQYF. CDR3 bases: TGTGCCAGCTCACCTCGGCAGTACGAGCAGTACTTC.

The rearrangement uses TRBV2 and TRBJ1-2; 7 bases agree with TRBD1. CDR1 is SNHLY, CDR2 FYNNEI, per germline. This CDR3 region has 14 residues. The J segment lost 3 bases and the V segment lost 8 bases, leaving 9 bases of the junction unmatched. The CDR3 sequence is CASSNTGQDYGYTF. The CDR3 DNA reads TGTGCCAGCTCAAATACTGGACAGGACTATGGCTACACCTTC.

The chain combines TRBV20-1 with TRBJ2-1, with TRBD2 matching over 10 bases. V shed 5 bases, J shed 0 bases, and the junction held 7 bases outside the gene matches. This CDR3 has 16 amino acids. Germline CDR1 and CDR2: DFQATT and SNEGSKA (reference sequence). CDR3 coding DNA: TGCAGTGCTTTCGCCGCTAGCGGGAGCTCCTACAATGAGCAGTTCTTC. Residues: CSAFAASGSSYNEQFF.

This rearrangement joins TRBV6-5 to TRBJ2-3, with D perhaps matching TRBD2 (5 bases). The CDR3 extends over 15 amino acids. V was clipped by 0 bases and J by 5 bases, with 12 bases between them. Per the germline V gene, CDR1 is MNHEY and CDR2 is SVGAGI. The CDR3 protein is CASSYSRGRGDTQYF. The CDR3 DNA reads TGTGCCAGCAGTTACTCGAGAGGGCGCGGAGATACGCAGTATTTT.

This clonotype has a handful of counts. The chain has TRBV10-2 and TRBJ2-7; TRBD1 matches at 12 bases. CDR3 size: 15 residues. In germline, CDR1 is WSHSY, CDR2 SAAADI. The J segment lost 10 bases and the V segment lost 6 bases, leaving 13 bases of the junction unmatched. The CDR3 is CASSPPGTGGADQYF. The CDR3 DNA reads TGCGCCAGCAGCCCCCCAGGGACAGGGGGCGCAGATCAGTACTTC.

This chain uses TRBV24-1 with TRBJ2-1, with a possible D match to TRBD2 (6 bases). V shed 3 bases and J shed 6 bases, with 23 bases lying between them. The V gene's germline CDR1 is KGHDR and CDR2 SFDVKD. This CDR3 spans 18 amino acids. CDR3 sequence: CATSDEPGPRVGGNEQFF. In DNA, the CDR3 is TGTGCCACCAGTGATGAACCCGGGCCAAGGGTGGGGGGCAATGAGCAGTTCTTC.

This clonotype appeared a few times. The chain links TRBV24-1 to TRBJ1-5; D might be TRBD1 (6 bases). V shed 5 bases and J shed 1 base, with 8 bases lying between them. Germline CDR1 and CDR2: KGHDR and SFDVKD. There are 14 residues in the CDR3. CDR3 nucleotide sequence: TGTGCCACCAGTGTAGGGGGAAGCAATCAGCCCCAGCATTTT. This sequence encodes CATSVGGSNQPQHF.